Below, 17 T cell receptor beta chains from the same sample are listed, as sequenced in a study of cytomegalovirus exposure and HLA in healthy donors (dated by TCRdb to the late 2010s). Library creation used the immunoSEQ multiplex PCR assay. For the multiplex PCR, a mixture combining 60 forward primers for TCR Vbeta segments and 13 reverse primers for TCR Jbeta segments was used. TCRdb's version of the immuneACCESS table is confined to in-frame rearrangements and falls short of the full clone set. An unresolved V gene accounts for under half of the shortfall where checked; the remainder is of unknown origin. The sample records about 93,000 clones, more than 55% of which are singletons. The ten largest clones take up about 5.4% of the sample. Sample: PBMCs. Receptors originate from a boy aged 10-17 years in good health and CMV-seropositive.

This clone showed up just a few times. CDR3: CASSDGSPDEQFF. CDR3 sequence (DNA): TGTGCCAGCAGCGACGGGTCGCCGGATGAGCAGTTCTTC. This chain connects TRBV2 to TRBJ2-1; no clear D gene. Deletions cut 6 bases from V and 8 bases from J, with 14 bases between. From germline, CDR1 is SNHLY and CDR2 FYNNEI. The length of the CDR3 is 13 residues.

The chain combines TRBV29-1 with TRBJ1-1; no clear D. Trimming shortened V by 4 bases and J by 0 bases, and 9 bases separated the two germline ends. Per germline, CDR1 SQVTM and CDR2 ANQGSEA. The CDR3 is made up of 13 amino acids. This CDR3 is CSVGYTLNTEAFF. The CDR3 DNA reads TGCAGCGTTGGGTACACATTGAACACTGAAGCTTTCTTT.

This rearrangement joins TRBV27 to TRBJ1-2; D is possibly TRBD1 (5 bases). Germline lookup yields CDR1 MNHEY and CDR2 SMNVEV (reference sequence). The length of the CDR3 is 16 residues. V was trimmed by 3 bases and J by 2 bases, leaving 16 bases between them. In nucleotides, the CDR3 is TGTGCCAGCAGTTTTTCAGCTAGGGGCTTCAACTATGGCTACACCTTC. This gives the protein CASSFSARGFNYGYTF.

The chain recombines TRBV27 with TRBJ2-1, with 7 bases lining up with TRBD1. The CDR3 is 14 amino acids. Germline V lookup: CDR1 MNHEY, CDR2 SMNVEV (reference sequence). Trimming at V came to 7 bases and at J to 8 bases, leaving 11 bases not matched to a gene. CDR3 region: CASNRVPQGDEQFF. The DNA for the CDR3 is TGTGCCAGCAATCGGGTGCCCCAGGGGGATGAGCAGTTCTTC.

The chain carries TRBV19 and TRBJ1-2; D is possibly TRBD1 (6 bases). The V end lost 6 bases, the J end lost 7 bases, and 18 bases lay between the germline ends. The germline gives CDR1 LNHDA, CDR2 SQIVND (reference sequence). The CDR3 runs 14 residues. The chain's CDR3 is CASSTSGAQGGYTF. The CDR3 bases are TGTGCCAGTAGCACGTCAGGGGCACAGGGTGGCTACACCTTC.

This clone was recorded once. This chain joins TRBV5-1 and TRBJ2-7, with 8 bases lining up with TRBD2. The CDR3 sequence is 14 residues long. In germline, CDR1 is SGHRS, CDR2 YFSETQ. Trimming at V came to 2 bases and at J to 0 bases, leaving 1 base not matched to a gene. The CDR3 reads CASSFGTSSYEQYF. In DNA form, the CDR3 reads TGCGCCAGCAGCTTCGGGACTAGCTCCTACGAGCAGTACTTC.

This clone appeared a single time. The V gene is TRBV7-2, the J gene TRBJ1-3; the match to TRBD1 covers 8 bases. This CDR3 has 16 residues. Germline V lookup: CDR1 SGHTA, CDR2 FQGNSA. The trim removed 1 base at V and 4 bases at J, leaving 6 bases unmatched. CDR3 coding DNA: TGTGCCAGCAGCTTAGGCCCTGCAGGGGGCGGAAACACCATATATTTT. Protein: CASSLGPAGGGNTIYF.

The chain employs TRBV6-6 and TRBJ2-5; the D gene is possibly TRBD2 (6 bases). This CDR3 is built from 14 residues. Trimming removed 6 bases at V and 3 bases at J, with 14 bases between. CDR1 and CDR2 (germline): MNHNY, SVGAGI (reference sequence). This CDR3 is CASRRSSAKETQYF. The CDR3 DNA is TGTGCCAGCAGACGGTCTAGCGCTAAAGAGACCCAGTACTTC.

This clone came up a few times. This chain connects TRBV11-1 to TRBJ2-1, with 11 bases fitting TRBD2. The CDR3 consists of 18 residues. Germline V lookup: CDR1 SGHAT, CDR2 FQDESV (reference sequence). After removal of 7 bases from V and 2 bases from J, the junction contained 13 bases not matched to a gene. The CDR3 bases are TGTGCCAGCACCAATAGCGGGAGGGCCTTAGGAGCCTACAATGAGCAGTTCTTC. Its protein is CASTNSGRALGAYNEQFF.

This clone was detected a few times. The rearrangement joins TRBV6-6 to TRBJ1-5; perhaps TRBD1 as D (6 bases). This CDR3 region has 16 residues. In germline, CDR1 is MNHNY, CDR2 SVGAGI (reference sequence). V lost 3 bases and J lost 2, with 14 bases in between. The CDR3 DNA follows: TGTGCCAGCAGTTATAGGGCTGGGGGCGGCAATCAGCCCCAGCATTTT. Translation gives CASSYRAGGGNQPQHF.

This clone was counted only a few times. The chain is built from TRBV9 and TRBJ1-1; D is uncertain. The V end lost 1 base, the J end lost 0 bases, and 7 bases lay between the germline ends. The germline V gene has CDR1 SGDLS and CDR2 YYNGEE. The CDR3 is 14 amino acids. The CDR3: CASSVQALNTEAFF. The CDR3 DNA is TGTGCCAGCAGCGTACAGGCTCTGAACACTGAAGCTTTCTTT. Complete variable domain (other parts from reference TRBV9 and TRBJ1-1): DSGVTQTPKHLITATGQRVTLRCSPRSGDLSVYWYQQSLDQGLQFLIQYYNGEERAKGNILERFSAQQFPDLHSELNLSSLELGDSALYFCASSVQALNTEAFFGQGTRLTVV.

This CDR3 reads CASSSISGRTYNEQFF. Written as DNA, the CDR3 is TGTGCCAGCAGTAGTATTAGCGGGAGGACGTACAATGAGCAGTTCTTC. The V and J genes are TRBV6-4 and TRBJ2-1; 10 bases fit TRBD2. This CDR3 spans 16 amino acids. V shed 5 bases, J shed 4 bases, and the junction held 8 bases outside the gene matches. Per the germline V gene, CDR1 is MRHNA and CDR2 is SNTAGT.

V usage is TRBV9 and J usage is TRBJ1-1; possible D gene TRBD1, 6 bases. Germline assignment: CDR1 SGDLS and CDR2 YYNGEE. V was pared by 2 bases and J by 12 bases, with 17 bases between. The CDR3 contains 13 residues. The CDR3 nucleotides are TGTGCCAGCAGCGTGCCCCCAGGGGACGTAACTTTCTTT. Translating gives CASSVPPGDVTFF.

The chain employs TRBV5-1 and TRBJ2-1; D possibly corresponds to TRBD2 (6 bases). The length of the CDR3 is 17 residues. Germline V gene data show CDR1 as SGHRS and CDR2 as YFSETQ. V dropped 4 bases and J dropped 0 bases, with 17 bases sitting between them. As DNA, the CDR3 is TGCGCCAGCAGCCGGTTATCCGGGAGCGGCTCCTACAATGAGCAGTTCTTC. Encoded protein: CASSRLSGSGSYNEQFF.

This clone turned up a few times. This rearrangement joins TRBV5-1 to TRBJ2-3, with 9 bases matching TRBD2. Germline assignment: CDR1 SGHRS and CDR2 YFSETQ. The CDR3 covers 19 residues. V was pared by 0 bases and J by 4 bases, with 15 bases of the junction left unmatched. The CDR3 bases are TGCGCCAGCAGCTTGGCCGGGGTAGCGGGAGTTGGAGGACCAGATACGCAGTATTTT. Translating gives CASSLAGVAGVGGPDTQYF.

This clone showed up just once. V gene TRBV27 combines with J gene TRBJ2-2, with TRBD2 as a possible D gene (5 bases). Germline V gives CDR1 MNHEY, CDR2 SMNVEV (reference sequence). Trimming left V 2 bases short and J 1 base short, with 8 bases between. The CDR3 has 15 amino acids. CDR3 sequence: CASSLRGGNTGELFF. In DNA, the CDR3 is TGTGCCAGCAGTTTACGGGGTGGGAACACCGGGGAGCTGTTTTTT.

The chain joins TRBV11-2 to TRBJ1-2; the D is unclear. The CDR3 totals 13 residues. Germline V lookup: CDR1 SGHAT, CDR2 FQNNGV. Trimming took 0 bases from V and 7 from J, leaving 9 bases between them. CDR3 in amino acids: CASSLEGLAGYTF. The CDR3, as DNA: TGTGCCAGCAGCTTAGAGGGTTTAGCTGGCTACACCTTC.